These 17 T cell receptor beta chains were all obtained from the same sample, sequenced in a study of blood T cells in healthy people across ages. The use of a sample-barcoded 5' primer and a J-beta primer mix characterized a second PCR of roughly 7 to 11 cycles. TCRdb recomputed calls from the 5' RACE reads with MiXCR, one row per CDR3 protein. The sample yields approximately 1,700,000 distinct CDR3 sequences, about two fifths seen once. The sample comprised blood. The receptor set was obtained from a human donor in good health.

This chain connects TRBV4-3 to TRBJ2-7; 8 bases are shared with TRBD1. J lost 2 bases, V lost 0 bases, and 6 bases had no gene match. Germline V gives CDR1 LGHNA, CDR2 YSLEER. This CDR3 has 16 amino acids. CDR3 in amino acids: CASSQDLQGDTYEQYF. The CDR3 DNA reads as TGCGCCAGCAGCCAAGATTTACAGGGGGACACCTACGAGCAGTACTTC.

This chain links TRBV27 with TRBJ1-6, with D tentatively TRBD1 (5 bases). The CDR3 covers 15 residues. Trimming stripped 3 bases from V and 6 bases from J, with 12 bases between. Germline V gene lookup returns CDR1 MNHEY and CDR2 SMNVEV (reference sequence). In DNA form, the CDR3 reads TGTGCCAGCAGTTTCCAGGGATGGGGTAATTCACCCCTCCACTTT. This sequence encodes CASSFQGWGNSPLHF.

This clonotype was observed a few times. Germline is not matched at one junction end, which may reflect a read error. The J gene is TRBJ2-6, the V gene TRBV5-1; a possible D gene is TRBD1 (5 bases). The CDR3 length is 13 residues. Germline CDR1 is SGHRS and CDR2 is YFSETQ. CDR3 region: CASSLGGASVLTF. CDR3 sequence (DNA): TGCGCCAGCAGCTTGGGTGGGGCCAGCGTCCTGACTTTC.

The chain recombines TRBV7-9 with TRBJ1-2; no reliable D call. V was clipped by 5 bases and J by 4 bases, with 14 bases between them. The CDR3 contains 14 residues. The germline V gene encodes CDR1 SEHNR and CDR2 FQNEAQ (reference sequence). The CDR3 protein is CASSPPVGSYGYTF. The CDR3 DNA sequence: TGTGCCAGCAGCCCCCCCGTGGGGTCCTATGGCTACACCTTC.

V usage is TRBV28 and J usage is TRBJ1-1, with D uncertain. V lost 8 bases, J lost 4 bases, and 17 bases lay in between. The CDR3 spans 14 residues. Germline V CDR1 and CDR2: MDHEN, SYDVKM. CDR3 nucleotide sequence: TGTGCCAGCCACCAACCGGTTCCAGGCACTGAAGCTTTCTTT. The encoded protein is CASHQPVPGTEAFF.

The chain employs TRBV12-3 or TRBV12-4 and TRBJ1-2; D perhaps matches TRBD1 (5 bases). The CDR3 loop spans 14 amino acids. V was trimmed by 7 bases and J by 4 bases, leaving 16 bases between them. CDR3 loop: CASNWGRALYGYTF. The CDR3 DNA is TGTGCCAGCAATTGGGGCAGGGCCCTCTATGGCTACACCTTC.

In its sample, this clonotype was seen a few times. The V and J genes are TRBV12-3 or TRBV12-4 and TRBJ1-1; maybe TRBD1 (5 bases). The length of the CDR3 is 16 residues. V lost 3 bases to trimming and J lost 1 base, with 15 bases between them. The CDR3 DNA reads TGTGCCAGCAGTTTTATCACAGGCCTGTCGAACACTGAAGCTTTCTTT. It translates to CASSFITGLSNTEAFF.

This clonotype was observed at least ten times. The rearrangement joins TRBV29-1 to TRBJ2-7; D may be TRBD1 (6 bases). From germline, CDR1 is SQVTM and CDR2 ANQGSEA. The CDR3 loop spans 13 amino acids. V was cut by 2 bases and J by 2 bases, with 10 bases left in between. CDR3 region: CSVESGDPYEQYF. In DNA, the CDR3 is TGCAGCGTTGAATCAGGGGACCCCTACGAGCAGTACTTC.

V usage is TRBV7-6 and J usage is TRBJ2-7; the D is unclear. Germline loops: CDR1 SGHVS, CDR2 FNYEAQ. V was cut by 1 base and J by 6 bases, with 10 bases left in between. The CDR3 extends over 13 amino acids. As DNA, the CDR3 is TGTGCCAGCAGCTTAGGGGCAGTCCGCGAGCAGTACTTC. Translation gives CASSLGAVREQYF.

Notes on this clonotype: A much bigger clone sits one base away, suggesting this may be a read error. This chain links TRBV20-1 with TRBJ2-4; D ambiguous. The V and J ends lost 5 bases and 13 bases respectively, with 18 bases between them. The germline CDR1 and CDR2 sequences are DFQATT and SNEGSKA (reference sequence). CDR3 length equals 12 residues. The CDR3 loop reads CSAPQHGTEQYF. The CDR3 nucleotides read TGCAGTGCTCCACAACACGGCACTGAGCAGTACTTC.

This chain uses TRBV5-8 with TRBJ2-5; D gene unclear. Germline V lookup: CDR1 SGHTS, CDR2 YDEGEE. The V and J ends lost 1 base and 1 base respectively, with 14 bases between them. The CDR3 extends over 16 amino acids. The CDR3 DNA reads TGTGCCAGCAGCTTGTCTCGGCACACGCTCCAAGAGACCCAGTACTTC. It is translated as CASSLSRHTLQETQYF.

Written as DNA, the CDR3 is TGCAGTGCTAGGACCGAGGATTCTGGCTACACCTTC. It yields the protein CSARTEDSGYTF. This chain links TRBV20-1 with TRBJ1-2; D remains ambiguous. CDR1 and CDR2 (germline): DFQATT, SNEGSKA (reference sequence). Trimming cost V 3 bases and J 7 bases, with 12 bases left between them. The CDR3 consists of 12 residues.

The chain couples TRBV12-3 or TRBV12-4 to TRBJ2-3; tentative D call: TRBD2 (5 bases). The CDR3 totals 13 residues. The germline V and J ends were trimmed by 6 bases and 5 bases, with 12 bases remaining between them. CDR3 bases: TGTGCCAGCAGCAAGGACGGGGTAGATACGCAGTATTTT. Translating it yields CASSKDGVDTQYF.

Concerning this clonotype: Its ends do not fully match the called genes, so a read error is possible. The rearrangement joins TRBV7-9 to TRBJ2-5; D is ambiguous. The CDR3 has 15 amino acids. Germline V CDR1 and CDR2: SEHNR, FQNEAQ (reference sequence). CDR3 sequence reads: CASSLTQAYQGTQYF. In DNA form, the CDR3 reads TGTGCCAGCAGCTTGACTCAAGCCTACCAAGGGACCCAGTACTTC.

The J gene is TRBJ2-1, the V gene TRBV29-1, with 9 bases matching TRBD2. There are 16 residues in the CDR3. The V segment lost 1 base and the J segment 7 bases; nucleotides outside the gene matches: 11. The germline CDR1 and CDR2 sequences are SQVTM and ANQGSEA. CDR3 region: CSVEVLAGGLENEQFF. The DNA of the CDR3 is TGCAGCGTTGAAGTATTGGCGGGGGGGCTTGAGAATGAGCAGTTCTTC.

This clonotype was detected a few times. The rearrangement links TRBV7-9 to TRBJ1-1; TRBD1 agrees at 7 bases. CDR3 length equals 15 residues. The V and J ends lost 4 bases and 7 bases, in that order; junction bases with no gene match: 12. Germline assignment: CDR1 SEHNR and CDR2 FQNEAQ (reference sequence). CDR3 sequence reads: CASSYPSEGQYEAFF. The CDR3 coding sequence is TGTGCCAGCAGCTACCCTTCTGAGGGACAGTATGAAGCTTTCTTT. The full variable domain, completed using reference TRBV7-9 and TRBJ1-1, is DTGVSQNPRHKITKRGQNVTFRCDPISEHNRLYWYRQTLGQGPEFLTYFQNEAQLEKSRLLSDRFSAERPKGSFSTLEIQRTEQGDSAMYLCASSYPSEGQYEAFFGQGTRLTVV.

The chain combines TRBV20-1 with TRBJ2-1; 9 positions match TRBD2. This CDR3 contains 15 residues. In germline, CDR1 is DFQATT, CDR2 SNEGSKA (reference sequence). Germline trimming cut 6 bases from V and 2 bases from J; bases unmatched to any gene: 8. CDR3 amino acids: CSASRAGGPYNEQFF. The DNA of the CDR3 is TGCAGTGCGTCTAGAGCGGGGGGCCCCTACAATGAGCAGTTCTTC.